These T cell receptor beta chains were read from a single sample in a study of T cells in Graves' hyperthyroidism and ophthalmopathy. Using its own MiXCR run on the multiplex PCR reads, TCRdb lists one record per CDR3 protein. The table shows around 580,000 distinct CDR3 sequences, with over 15% occurring only once. The source material was blood. Receptors were obtained from a woman aged 18-29 years with Graves' hyperthyroidism. CDR3s include the opening cysteine and the closing phenylalanine or tryptophan. Fields, in order: J gene, V gene, D gene, clone size, CDR3 DNA, CDR3 protein. The D gene is left open where the match is weak. Clone sizes are given selectively: once, few, many, or a class where the clone is expanded.

j_call: TRBJ2-1; v_call: TRBV28; d_call: TRBD2; clone_size: many; cdr3_nt: TGTGCCAGCAGTCCCCCAGTGACTAGCGGGGGGGCTTCCTACAATGAGCAGTTCTTC; cdr3_aa: CASSPPVTSGGASYNEQFF
j_call: TRBJ2-2; v_call: TRBV6-2/TRBV6-3; d_call: -; clone_size: -; cdr3_nt: TGTGCCAGCGTGATGGCAGGGCGCACCGGGGAGCTGTTTTTT; cdr3_aa: CASVMAGRTGELFF
j_call: TRBJ2-5; v_call: TRBV5-1; d_call: TRBD2; clone_size: few; cdr3_nt: TGCGCCAGCAGCCGAAGCGGGATCCGGGAGACCCAGTACTTC; cdr3_aa: CASSRSGIRETQYF
j_call: TRBJ2-7; v_call: TRBV20-1; d_call: -; clone_size: many; cdr3_nt: TGCAGTGCTAGAGATCCCGGGGTCTACGAGCAGTACTTC; cdr3_aa: CSARDPGVYEQYF
j_call: TRBJ1-1; v_call: TRBV6-4; d_call: TRBD1; clone_size: many; cdr3_nt: TGTGCCAGCGTCCTCCGGGACAGGGCCACTGAAGCTTTCTTT; cdr3_aa: CASVLRDRATEAFF
j_call: TRBJ1-5; v_call: TRBV6-2/TRBV6-3; d_call: -; clone_size: few; cdr3_nt: TGTGCCAGCAGTTACACCAGCCATCAGCCCCAGCATTTT; cdr3_aa: CASSYTSHQPQHF
j_call: TRBJ2-3; v_call: TRBV7-2; d_call: -; clone_size: few; cdr3_nt: TGTACCAGCAGCTTAGCGCTGGGTTACACAGATACGCAGTATTTT; cdr3_aa: CTSSLALGYTDTQYF
j_call: TRBJ2-2; v_call: TRBV28; d_call: TRBD1; clone_size: many; cdr3_nt: TGTGCCAGCAGTTTATGGGACAGGGGGCTCACCGGGGAGCTGTTTTTT; cdr3_aa: CASSLWDRGLTGELFF
j_call: TRBJ2-7; v_call: TRBV29-1; d_call: TRBD1; clone_size: few; cdr3_nt: TGCAGCGTCCTGACAGGGGCGGCCTACGAGCAGTACTTC; cdr3_aa: CSVLTGAAYEQYF
j_call: TRBJ1-2; v_call: TRBV6-1; d_call: -; clone_size: -; cdr3_nt: TGTGCCAGCCGGCGGGCAGGGTCCATCTATGGCTACACCTTC; cdr3_aa: CASRRAGSIYGYTF